This T cell receptor beta chain was identified during a study of post-analysis software for immune sequencing data. Study in general: Disease trajectories encompassed relapsing-remitting, secondary progressive and progressive-relapsing multiple sclerosis. Overall study findings and caveats: Compared against controls, patients with multiple sclerosis displayed significantly lower normalized Chao1 diversity. Roughly five TRBV segments, including TRBV5-6, TRBV5-1 and TRBV20-1, were more frequent in patients than controls. By F measure, samples from a shared preparation batch strongly co-clustered.

The table lists this clonotype with a few counts. Its cognate antigen is unknown. Germline V lookup: CDR1 KGHDR, CDR2 SFDVKD. The CDR3 loop spans 13 amino acids. Trimming took 4 bases from V and 9 from J; bases not matched to a gene: 4. The authors incorporated unique molecular identifiers into the TCR beta cDNA libraries. TCRdb independently ran MiXCR on the PCR reads; one entry per CDR3 protein. The sample has about 260,000 distinct CDR3 sequences; approximately 34% are singletons. The sequence derives from a girl between 5 and 17 years old with multiple sclerosis. Sequenced input: blood. This chain links TRBV24-1 with TRBJ1-5; TRBD1 agrees at 8 bases. CDR3 in DNA: TGTGCCACCAGTGACAGGGGGCTGGGGCCCCAGCATTTT. It is translated as CATSDRGLGPQHF.